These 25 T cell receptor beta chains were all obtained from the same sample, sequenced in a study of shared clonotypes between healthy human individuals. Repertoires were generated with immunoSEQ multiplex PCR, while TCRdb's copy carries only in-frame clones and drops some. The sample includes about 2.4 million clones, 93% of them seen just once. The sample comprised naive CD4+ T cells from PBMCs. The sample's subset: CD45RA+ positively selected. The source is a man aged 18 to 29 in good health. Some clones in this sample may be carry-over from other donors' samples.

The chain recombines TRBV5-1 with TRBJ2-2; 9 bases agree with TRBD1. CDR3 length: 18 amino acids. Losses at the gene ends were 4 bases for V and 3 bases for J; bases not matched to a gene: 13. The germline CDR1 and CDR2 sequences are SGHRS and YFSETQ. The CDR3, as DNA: TGCGCCAGCAGCCTATTGGTACAGGGGGCCGGGGACACCGGGGAGCTGTTTTTT. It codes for CASSLLVQGAGDTGELFF.

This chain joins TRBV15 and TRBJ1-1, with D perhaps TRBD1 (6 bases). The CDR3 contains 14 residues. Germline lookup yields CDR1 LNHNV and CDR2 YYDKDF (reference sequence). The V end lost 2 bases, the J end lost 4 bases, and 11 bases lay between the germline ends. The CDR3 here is CATSRFQGSTEAFF. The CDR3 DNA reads TGTGCCACCAGCAGATTCCAGGGGTCCACTGAAGCTTTCTTT.

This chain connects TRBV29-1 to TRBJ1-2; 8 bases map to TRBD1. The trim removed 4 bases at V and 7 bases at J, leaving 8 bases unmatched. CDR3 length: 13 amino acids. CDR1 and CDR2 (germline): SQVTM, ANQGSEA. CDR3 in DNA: TGCAGCGTTGTCGCGACAGGGGAGTTTGGCTACACCTTC. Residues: CSVVATGEFGYTF.

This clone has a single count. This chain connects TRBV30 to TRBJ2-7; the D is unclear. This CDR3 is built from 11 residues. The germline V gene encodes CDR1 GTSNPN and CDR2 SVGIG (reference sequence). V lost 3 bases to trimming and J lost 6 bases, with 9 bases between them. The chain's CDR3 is CAWSSFREQYF. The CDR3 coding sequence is TGTGCCTGGAGCTCCTTCCGCGAGCAGTACTTC.

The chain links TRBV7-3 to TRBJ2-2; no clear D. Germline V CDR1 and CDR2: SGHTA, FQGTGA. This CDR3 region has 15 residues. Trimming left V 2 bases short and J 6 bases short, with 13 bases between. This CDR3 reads CASSLFTLRSGELFF. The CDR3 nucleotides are TGTGCCAGCAGCTTATTTACCTTACGTTCCGGGGAGCTGTTTTTT.

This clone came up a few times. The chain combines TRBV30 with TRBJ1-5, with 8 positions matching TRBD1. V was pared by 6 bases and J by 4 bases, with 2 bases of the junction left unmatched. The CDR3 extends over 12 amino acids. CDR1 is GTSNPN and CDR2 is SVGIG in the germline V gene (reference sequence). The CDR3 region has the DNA TGTGCCTGCCGGACAGGGAATCAGCCCCAGCATTTT. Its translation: CACRTGNQPQHF.

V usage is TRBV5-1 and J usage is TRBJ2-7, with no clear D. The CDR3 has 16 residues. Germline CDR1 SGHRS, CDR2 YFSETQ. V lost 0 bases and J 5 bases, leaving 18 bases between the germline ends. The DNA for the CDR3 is TGCGCCAGCAGCTTGGTTCGAGGTTACGAAGTAAACGAGCAGTACTTC. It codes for CASSLVRGYEVNEQYF.

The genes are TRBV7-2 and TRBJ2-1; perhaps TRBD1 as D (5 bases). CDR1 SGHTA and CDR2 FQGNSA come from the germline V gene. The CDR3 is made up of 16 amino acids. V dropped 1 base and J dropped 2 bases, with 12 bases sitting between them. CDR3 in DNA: TGTGCCAGCAGCTTAGGCGCAGGGTCCCCCTACAATGAGCAGTTCTTC. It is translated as CASSLGAGSPYNEQFF. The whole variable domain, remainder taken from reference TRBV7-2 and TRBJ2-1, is GAGVSQSPSNKVTEKGKDVELRCDPISGHTALYWYRQSLGQGLEFLIYFQGNSAPDKSGLPSDRFSAERTGGSVSTLTIQRTQQEDSAVYLCASSLGAGSPYNEQFFGPGTRLTVL.

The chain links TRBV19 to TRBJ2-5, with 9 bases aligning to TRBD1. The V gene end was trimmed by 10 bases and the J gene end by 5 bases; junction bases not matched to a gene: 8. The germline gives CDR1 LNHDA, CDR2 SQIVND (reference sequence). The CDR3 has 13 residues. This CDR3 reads CATRDRARETQYF. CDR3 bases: TGTGCCACCCGGGACAGGGCGAGGGAGACCCAGTACTTC. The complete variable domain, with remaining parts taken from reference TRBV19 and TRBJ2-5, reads DGGITQSPKYLFRKEGQNVTLSCEQNLNHDAMYWYRQDPGQGLRLIYYSQIVNDFQKGDIAEGYSVSREKKESFPLTVTSAQKNPTAFYLCATRDRARETQYFGPGTRLLVL.

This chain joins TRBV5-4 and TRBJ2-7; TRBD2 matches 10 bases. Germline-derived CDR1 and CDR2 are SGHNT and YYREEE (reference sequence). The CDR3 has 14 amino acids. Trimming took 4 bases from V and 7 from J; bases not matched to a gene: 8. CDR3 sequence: CASSGTSDGREQYF. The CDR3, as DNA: TGTGCCAGCAGCGGGACTAGCGATGGGAGGGAGCAGTACTTC.

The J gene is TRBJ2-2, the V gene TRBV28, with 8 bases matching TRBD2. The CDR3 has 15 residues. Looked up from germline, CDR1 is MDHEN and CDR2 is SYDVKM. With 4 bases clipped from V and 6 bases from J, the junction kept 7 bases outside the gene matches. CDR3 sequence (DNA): TGTGCCAGCAGTTCCTCGGGAGGGTTTGCCGGGGAGCTGTTTTTT. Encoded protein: CASSSSGGFAGELFF.

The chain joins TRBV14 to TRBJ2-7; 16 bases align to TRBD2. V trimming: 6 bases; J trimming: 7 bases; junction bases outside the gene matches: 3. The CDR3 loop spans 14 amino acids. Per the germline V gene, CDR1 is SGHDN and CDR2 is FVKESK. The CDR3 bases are TGTGCCAGCAGGGGACTAGCGGGAGGGGGAGAGCAGTACTTC. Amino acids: CASRGLAGGGEQYF.

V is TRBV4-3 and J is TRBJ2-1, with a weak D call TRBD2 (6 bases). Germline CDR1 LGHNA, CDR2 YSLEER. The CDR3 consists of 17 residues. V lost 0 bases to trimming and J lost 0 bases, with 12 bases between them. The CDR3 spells CASSQEPLARSYNEQFF. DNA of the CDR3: TGCGCCAGCAGCCAAGAACCCCTAGCGCGCTCCTACAATGAGCAGTTCTTC.

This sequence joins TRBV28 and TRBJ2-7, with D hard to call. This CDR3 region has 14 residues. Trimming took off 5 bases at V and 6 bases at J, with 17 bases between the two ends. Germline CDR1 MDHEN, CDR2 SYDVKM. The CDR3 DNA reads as TGTGCCAGCAGTCTCCAGTCCCAATGGGCCGAGCAGTACTTC. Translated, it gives CASSLQSQWAEQYF.

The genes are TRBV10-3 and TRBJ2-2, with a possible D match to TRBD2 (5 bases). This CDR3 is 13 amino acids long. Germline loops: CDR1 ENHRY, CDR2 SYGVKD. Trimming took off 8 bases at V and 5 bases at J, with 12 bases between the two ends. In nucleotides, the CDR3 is TGTGCCATCCGAGAATCGGGGACCGGGGAGCTGTTTTTT. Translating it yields CAIRESGTGELFF.

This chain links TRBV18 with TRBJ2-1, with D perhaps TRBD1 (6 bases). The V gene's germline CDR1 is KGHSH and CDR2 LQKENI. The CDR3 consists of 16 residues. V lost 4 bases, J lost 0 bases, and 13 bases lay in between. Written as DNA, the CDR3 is TGTGCCAGCTCACAAAACCAGGGGAGCTCCTACAATGAGCAGTTCTTC. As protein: CASSQNQGSSYNEQFF.

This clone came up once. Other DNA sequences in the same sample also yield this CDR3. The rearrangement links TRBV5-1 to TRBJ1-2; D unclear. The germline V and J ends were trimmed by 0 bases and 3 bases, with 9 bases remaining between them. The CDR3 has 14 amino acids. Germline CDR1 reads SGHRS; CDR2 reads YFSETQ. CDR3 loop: CASSLVGRDYGYTF. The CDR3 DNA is TGCGCCAGCAGCTTGGTTGGTCGAGACTATGGCTACACCTTC.

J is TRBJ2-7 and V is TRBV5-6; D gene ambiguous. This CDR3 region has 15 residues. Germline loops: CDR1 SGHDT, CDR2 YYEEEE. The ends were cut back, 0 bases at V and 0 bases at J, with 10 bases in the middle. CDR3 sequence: CASSLVRTLSYEQYF. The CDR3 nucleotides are TGTGCCAGCAGCTTGGTACGCACTCTCTCCTACGAGCAGTACTTC.

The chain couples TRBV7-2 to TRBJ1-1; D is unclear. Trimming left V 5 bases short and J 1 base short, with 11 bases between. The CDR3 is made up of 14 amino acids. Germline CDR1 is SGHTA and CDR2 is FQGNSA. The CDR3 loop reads CASSQTAGNTEAFF. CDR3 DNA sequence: TGTGCCAGCAGCCAAACAGCAGGGAACACTGAAGCTTTCTTT.

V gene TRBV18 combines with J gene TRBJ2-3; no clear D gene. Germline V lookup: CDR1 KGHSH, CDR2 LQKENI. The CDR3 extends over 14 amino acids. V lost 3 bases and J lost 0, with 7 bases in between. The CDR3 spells CASSPNDSTDTQYF. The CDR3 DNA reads TGTGCCAGCTCACCTAACGACAGCACAGATACGCAGTATTTT.

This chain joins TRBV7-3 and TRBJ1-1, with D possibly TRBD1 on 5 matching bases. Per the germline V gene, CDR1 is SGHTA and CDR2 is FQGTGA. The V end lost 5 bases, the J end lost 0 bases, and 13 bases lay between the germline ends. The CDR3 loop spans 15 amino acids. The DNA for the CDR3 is TGTGCCAGCAGCAGCCTCGGGGCCATGAACACTGAAGCTTTCTTT. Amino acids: CASSSLGAMNTEAFF.

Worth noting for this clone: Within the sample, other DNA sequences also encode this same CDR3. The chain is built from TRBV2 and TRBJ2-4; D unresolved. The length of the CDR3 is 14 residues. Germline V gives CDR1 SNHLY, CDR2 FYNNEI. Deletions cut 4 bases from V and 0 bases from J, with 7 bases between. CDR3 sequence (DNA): TGTGCCAGCAGTGGGCAGTTAGCCAAAAACATTCAGTACTTC. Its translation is CASSGQLAKNIQYF.

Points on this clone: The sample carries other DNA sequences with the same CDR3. CDR3 sequence reads: CASSESASGGQETQYF. The CDR3 region has the DNA TGCGCCAGCAGTGAGTCGGCTAGCGGGGGTCAAGAGACCCAGTACTTC. The chain recombines TRBV10-1 with TRBJ2-5; 10 bases are shared with TRBD2. This CDR3 is 16 amino acids long. The trim removed 0 bases at V and 2 bases at J, leaving 3 bases unmatched. Looked up from germline, CDR1 is WNHNN and CDR2 is SYGVQD (reference sequence).

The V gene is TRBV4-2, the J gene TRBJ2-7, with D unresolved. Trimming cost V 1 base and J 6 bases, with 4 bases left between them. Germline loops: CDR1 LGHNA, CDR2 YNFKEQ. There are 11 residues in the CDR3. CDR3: CASSQGAEQYF. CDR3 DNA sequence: TGTGCCAGCAGCCAAGGGGCCGAGCAGTACTTC.

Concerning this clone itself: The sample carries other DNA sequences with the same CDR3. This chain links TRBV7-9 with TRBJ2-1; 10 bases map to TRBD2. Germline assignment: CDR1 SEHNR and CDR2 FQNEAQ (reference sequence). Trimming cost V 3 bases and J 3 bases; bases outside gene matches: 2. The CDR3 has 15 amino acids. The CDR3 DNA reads TGTGCCAGCAGCTTTCGGACTAGCGGCTACAATGAGCAGTTCTTC. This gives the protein CASSFRTSGYNEQFF.